The 5 T cell receptor beta chains listed next were all sequenced from one sample in a study of cytomegalovirus exposure and HLA in healthy donors. The PCR ran on 60 Vbeta and 13 Jbeta primers. Assay used: immunoSEQ multiplex PCR; TCRdb lists only in-frame clones, some missing. The record lists 70,000 or so clones, of which the ten most abundant hold 4.5% to 5%. The material sequenced was PBMCs. The receptors were sampled from a man between 35 and 55 years old in good health and CMV-seronegative.

V gene TRBV19 combines with J gene TRBJ1-1; D unresolved. This CDR3 has 13 amino acids. With 2 bases removed from V and 1 base from J, the gap between germline ends came to 5 bases. Germline V lookup: CDR1 LNHDA, CDR2 SQIVND (reference sequence). For the CDR3, the DNA is TGTGCCAGTAGTATATACAGGAACACTGAAGCTTTCTTT. Translated, it gives CASSIYRNTEAFF.

This chain joins TRBV6-5 and TRBJ1-2, with 9 nucleotides matching TRBD1. The CDR3 has 16 amino acids. CDR1 and CDR2 from the germline V gene are MNHEY and SVGAGI. V gave up 0 bases and J gave up 4 bases; unmatched junction bases: 6. The CDR3 DNA reads TGTGCCAGCAGTTACTCTTTTACAGGGGGCGCCTATGGCTACACCTTC. It codes for CASSYSFTGGAYGYTF.

The J gene is TRBJ2-6, the V gene TRBV30; D is possibly TRBD1 (5 bases). In germline, CDR1 is GTSNPN, CDR2 SVGIG (reference sequence). CDR3 length: 16 residues. V was trimmed by 0 bases and J by 4 bases, leaving 13 bases between them. CDR3 sequence reads: CAWSVPRGAGANVLTF. CDR3 nucleotide sequence: TGTGCCTGGAGTGTACCTAGGGGCGCGGGGGCCAACGTCCTGACTTTC. Full variable domain (missing parts from reference TRBV30 and TRBJ2-6): SQTIHQWPATLVQPVGSPLSLECTVEGTSNPNLYWYRQAAGRGLQLLFYSVGIGQISSEVPQNLSASRPQDRQFILSSKKLLLSDSGFYLCAWSVPRGAGANVLTFGAGSRLTVL.

The chain employs TRBV27 and TRBJ2-2, with TRBD2 matching over 9 bases. Trimming at V came to 1 base and at J to 0 bases, leaving 6 bases not matched to a gene. The CDR3 is 18 residues long. Germline CDR1 reads MNHEY; CDR2 reads SMNVEV (reference sequence). DNA of the CDR3: TGTGCCAGCAGTTTATTTAGCGGGGGCACCTCGAACACCGGGGAGCTGTTTTTT. Its protein product is CASSLFSGGTSNTGELFF.

CDR3 DNA sequence: TGTGCCAGCAGCACCGGACAGGGGCGAGATGGCTACACCTTC. Translation gives CASSTGQGRDGYTF. The genes are TRBV5-4 and TRBJ1-2, with TRBD1 matching over 9 bases. Germline-derived CDR1 and CDR2 are SGHNT and YYREEE (reference sequence). Trimming took 4 bases from V and 6 from J; bases not matched to a gene: 7. The CDR3 contains 14 residues.